This T cell receptor (beta chain) was observed in a study of identical twins. Study-wide results and limits: Among beta out-of-frame sequences, excess sharing between twins appeared weaker. One should note that invariant MAIT and iNKT cells could partly confound zero-insertion analyses.

In this sample, this clonotype turned up once. Its matching antigen is unknown. Unique molecular identifiers were in the cDNA, with template-switch universal primer binding. MiXCR, run by TCRdb on the 5' RACE reads, gives a single entry per CDR3 protein. This table has 500,000 or so distinct CDR3 sequences, approximately 15% appearing once. These data also formed part of another study, on yellow fever vaccine responses in identical twins.

This receptor was obtained from a woman aged 18-29 years in good health. Sequenced input: CD4+ T cells sorted from blood.

As DNA, the CDR3 is TGTGCCAGCAGTTACGGGAAAAACGGAGAGACCCAGTACTTC. Protein: CASSYGKNGETQYF. The V and J genes are TRBV6-5 and TRBJ2-5; no definite D call. Looked up from germline, CDR1 is MNHEY and CDR2 is SVGAGI. Trimming took off 2 bases at V and 4 bases at J, with 11 bases between the two ends. The CDR3 loop spans 14 amino acids.